Shown below are 27 T cell receptor beta chains from a single sample sequenced in a study of blood T cell repertoires in COVID-19. Sequencing used immunoSEQ multiplex PCR; TCRdb keeps in-frame clones, though not all of them. Of about 290,000 clones listed, roughly 90% are singletons. The specimen sequenced was peripheral blood. The receptors were sampled from a man between 40 and 49 years old with acute or convalescent COVID-19.

The V and J genes are TRBV4-1 and TRBJ2-3; maybe TRBD2 (5 bases). This CDR3 comprises 14 residues. Trimming removed 2 bases from V and 3 bases from J, with 9 bases in between. The germline gives CDR1 MGHRA, CDR2 YSYEKL. CDR3 in DNA: TGCGCCAGCAGCCAAAGGGAGCTGACAGATACGCAGTATTTT. This encodes CASSQRELTDTQYF.

V and J are TRBV6-6 and TRBJ1-2, with 7 bases fitting TRBD1. Germline V lookup: CDR1 MNHNY, CDR2 SVGAGI (reference sequence). This CDR3 has 14 amino acids. V gave up 3 bases and J gave up 2 bases; unmatched junction bases: 3. The CDR3: CASSYKTGNYGYTF. The CDR3 DNA reads TGTGCCAGCAGTTATAAGACAGGGAACTATGGCTACACCTTC.

This chain connects TRBV19 to TRBJ1-3; D remains ambiguous. CDR1 LNHDA and CDR2 SQIVND come from the germline V gene (reference sequence). This CDR3 comprises 14 residues. V lost 4 bases, J lost 4 bases, and 11 bases lay in between. CDR3: CASSTDLRGNTIYF. CDR3 DNA: TGTGCCAGTAGTACCGACCTGAGGGGAAACACCATATATTTT.

The J gene is TRBJ1-1, the V gene TRBV2, with D perhaps TRBD1 (6 bases). V shed 8 bases and J shed 2 bases, with 15 bases lying between them. Germline lookup yields CDR1 SNHLY and CDR2 FYNNEI. The CDR3 is 14 residues long. CDR3 nucleotides: TGTGCCAGCGGAACAGGGTTTACTAACACTGAAGCTTTCTTT. This codes for CASGTGFTNTEAFF.

About this clone itself: The same CDR3 can be traced to other DNA sequences in this sample. The chain uses TRBV5-1 and TRBJ2-7, with 8 bases identical to TRBD1. CDR3 length: 14 residues. The V segment lost 2 bases and the J segment 4 bases; nucleotides outside the gene matches: 5. CDR1 SGHRS and CDR2 YFSETQ come from the germline V gene. The CDR3 DNA reads as TGCGCCAGCAGCTTAGACAGGGGTCTGTACGAGCAGTACTTC. This gives the protein CASSLDRGLYEQYF.

V is TRBV5-1 and J is TRBJ1-1; TRBD1 might be the D (6 bases). V was pared by 5 bases and J by 1 base, with 12 bases between. The CDR3 is 14 amino acids. The germline V gene has CDR1 SGHRS and CDR2 YFSETQ. This CDR3 is CASSSDRRNTEAFF. CDR3 nucleotide sequence: TGCGCCAGCAGTTCCGACAGGAGGAACACTGAAGCTTTCTTT.

The chain recombines TRBV19 with TRBJ2-1, with D perhaps matching TRBD1 (6 bases). The CDR3 is 13 amino acids. Germline V lookup: CDR1 LNHDA, CDR2 SQIVND (reference sequence). Deletions cut 5 bases from V and 10 bases from J, with 15 bases between. The CDR3 DNA follows: TGTGCCAGTAGTGGGACATGGGATTCCGAGCAGTTCTTC. This translates into CASSGTWDSEQFF.

CDR3 loop: CASSPPNYGYTF. In nucleotides, the CDR3 is TGTGCCAGCAGTCCTCCTAACTATGGCTACACCTTC. The V call is TRBV28, the J call TRBJ1-2, with unresolved D. V gave up 5 bases and J gave up 0 bases, with 4 bases separating them. CDR3 length equals 12 residues. CDR1 is MDHEN, CDR2 SYDVKM, per germline.

The chain employs TRBV10-1 and TRBJ1-2, with 8 bases fitting TRBD1. Germline V CDR1 and CDR2: WNHNN, SYGVQD (reference sequence). This CDR3 spans 14 amino acids. Unmatched junction bases numbered 3, after V lost 6 bases and J lost 0 bases. In nucleotides, the CDR3 is TGCGCCAGCAGCCCGGACAGGGCTAACTATGGCTACACCTTC. Translated, it gives CASSPDRANYGYTF.

This clone appeared a single time. J is TRBJ2-7 and V is TRBV10-3, with D perhaps TRBD2 (5 bases). The CDR3 is made up of 12 amino acids. Germline CDR1 reads ENHRY; CDR2 reads SYGVKD. The V end lost 4 bases, the J end lost 7 bases, and 11 bases lay between the germline ends. The CDR3 reads CAISADTGEQYF. CDR3 DNA sequence: TGTGCCATCAGTGCCGACACGGGGGAGCAGTACTTC.

V usage is TRBV5-1 and J usage is TRBJ1-5; tentative D call: TRBD1 (6 bases). Germline values: CDR1 SGHRS, CDR2 YFSETQ. Trimming took 4 bases from V and 6 from J, leaving 14 bases between them. This CDR3 spans 14 amino acids. The CDR3 coding sequence is TGCGCCAGCAGCCTGGACAGTTCTTCTCAGCCCCAGCATTTT. Translated, it gives CASSLDSSSQPQHF.

This chain uses TRBV23-1 with TRBJ2-3, with D hard to call. TRBV23-1 counts as an open reading frame of uncertain function. The CDR3 covers 14 residues. Trimming removed 4 bases from V and 0 bases from J, with 8 bases in between. This chain's CDR3 is CASSPSPSTDTQYF. As DNA, the CDR3 is TGCGCCAGCAGTCCTTCCCCTAGCACAGATACGCAGTATTTT.

The chain combines TRBV24-1 with TRBJ2-7; a weak D match, TRBD1 (7 bases). The V gene lost 0 bases and the J gene lost 3 bases, with 17 bases spanning the gap. The CDR3 has 17 residues. CDR1 is KGHDR, CDR2 SFDVKD, per germline. CDR3 coding DNA: TGTGCCACCAGTGATTTGCGGACAGGAGGGGATCTCTACGAGCAGTACTTC. This gives the protein CATSDLRTGGDLYEQYF.

The chain has TRBV14 and TRBJ1-2; TRBD1 agrees at 12 bases. Germline assignment: CDR1 SGHDN and CDR2 FVKESK. The length of the CDR3 is 15 residues. V trimming: 1 base; J trimming: 8 bases; junction bases outside the gene matches: 5. The CDR3 spells CASSQAGQGARGYTF. The CDR3 DNA follows: TGTGCCAGCAGCCAAGCGGGACAGGGGGCTAGAGGCTACACCTTC.

Details on this clone: The junction and the germline gene differ at one end; a read error may be behind it. The chain recombines TRBV5-1 with TRBJ1-1; no clear D. The CDR3 extends over 14 amino acids. Germline-derived CDR1 and CDR2 are SGHRS and YFSETQ. Here the CDR3 DNA reads TGCGCCAGCAGCCCGGAGGCACAGAACACTGAAGCGTTCTTT. It codes for CASSPEAQNTEAFF. The whole variable domain, filled in from reference TRBV5-1 and TRBJ1-1, reads KAGVTQTPRYLIKTRGQQVTLSCSPISGHRSVSWYQQTPGQGLQFLFEYFSETQRNKGNFPGRFSGRQFSNSRSEMNVSTLELGDSALYLCASSPEAQNTEAFFGQGTRLTVV.

This clone has more than one count but fewer than ten. V and J are TRBV5-8 and TRBJ1-2; D ambiguous. Germline lookup yields CDR1 SGHTS and CDR2 YDEGEE. The CDR3 is 13 amino acids. V was cut by 3 bases and J by 4 bases, with 10 bases left in between. This CDR3 is CASSSGSPYGYTF. The DNA of the CDR3 is TGTGCCAGCAGCTCCGGGTCGCCCTATGGCTACACCTTC. The full variable domain, with the rest looked up from reference TRBV5-8 and TRBJ1-2, is EAGVTQSPTHLIKTRGQQATLRCSPISGHTSVYWYQQALGLGLQFLLWYDEGEERNRGNFPPRFSGRQFPNYSSELNVNALELEDSALYLCASSSGSPYGYTFGSGTRLTVV.

The chain recombines TRBV19 with TRBJ1-4; D possibly corresponds to TRBD1 (5 bases). In germline, CDR1 is LNHDA, CDR2 SQIVND (reference sequence). V lost 7 bases and J lost 8, with 17 bases in between. The CDR3 covers 14 residues. The CDR3 sequence is CASKPRQLGEKLFF. CDR3 nucleotide sequence: TGTGCCAGTAAACCGAGACAGTTGGGGGAAAAACTGTTTTTT.

V gene TRBV30 combines with J gene TRBJ2-3, with unresolved D. Germline CDR1 is GTSNPN and CDR2 is SVGIG (reference sequence). The CDR3 has 14 amino acids. Trimming shortened V by 3 bases and J by 3 bases, and 13 bases separated the two germline ends. The DNA for the CDR3 is TGTGCCTGGAGCGTTCAGACTGGAACAGATACGCAGTATTTT. It codes for CAWSVQTGTDTQYF.

The chain links TRBV7-3 to TRBJ1-1; the D is unclear. Between the trimmed V and J ends, which lost 6 bases and 3 bases, there was a span of 11 bases. The CDR3 loop spans 13 amino acids. Germline lookup yields CDR1 SGHTA and CDR2 FQGTGA. CDR3 region: CASRWSADTEAFF. The CDR3 bases are TGTGCCAGCAGGTGGTCGGCGGACACTGAAGCTTTCTTT.

The chain links TRBV14 to TRBJ2-1; D may be TRBD2 (6 bases). Germline V gene sequence: CDR1 SGHDN, CDR2 FVKESK. The CDR3 consists of 16 residues. Trimming shortened V by 1 base and J by 9 bases, and 19 bases separated the two germline ends. Written as DNA, the CDR3 is TGTGCCAGCAGCCAAGGGAGGGCTCTAGGGTTGGGTGAGCAGTTCTTC. Translating it yields CASSQGRALGLGEQFF.

CDR3 region: CASTGLGANVLTF. The CDR3 nucleotides read TGTGCTAGTACAGGGCTTGGGGCCAACGTCCTGACTTTC. The chain joins TRBV12-5 to TRBJ2-6, with D possibly being TRBD1 (6 bases). Per the germline V gene, CDR1 is LGHNT and CDR2 is FRNRAP. This CDR3 is 13 amino acids long. V was cut by 8 bases and J by 3 bases, with 8 bases left in between.

The sample holds one count of this clone. The rearrangement links TRBV6-2 or TRBV6-3 to TRBJ1-1; D not resolved. Germline loops: CDR1 MNHEY, CDR2 SVGEGT. V dropped 2 bases and J dropped 5 bases, with 6 bases sitting between them. The CDR3 is 12 residues long. The CDR3 sequence: CASSYPRTEAFF. Written as DNA, the CDR3 is TGTGCCAGCAGTTACCCGAGGACTGAAGCTTTCTTT.

This clone was observed once. The J gene is TRBJ2-7, the V gene TRBV6-1, with no clear D. V was clipped by 1 base and J by 4 bases, with 11 bases between them. The germline CDR1 and CDR2 sequences are MNHNS and SASEGT. The CDR3 is 14 residues long. CDR3 in DNA: TGTGCCAGCAGTGAAGATAGACATCTTTACGAGCAGTACTTC. The encoded protein is CASSEDRHLYEQYF.

The chain carries TRBV5-1 and TRBJ1-1; D is possibly TRBD1 (6 bases). The CDR3 has 14 amino acids. V gave up 4 bases and J gave up 3 bases, with 13 bases separating them. Germline CDR1 and CDR2: SGHRS and YFSETQ. The CDR3, as DNA: TGCGCCAGCAGCACCAGGGGTGACGACACTGAAGCTTTCTTT. This codes for CASSTRGDDTEAFF.

In DNA, the CDR3 is TGTGCCAGCCAACAGGGGGTAGCCAAAAACATTCAGTACTTC. This codes for CASQQGVAKNIQYF. The chain recombines TRBV3-1 (or the pseudogene TRBV3-2) with TRBJ2-4; 8 nucleotides agree with TRBD1. Germline V CDR1 and CDR2: LGHDT, YNNKEL (reference sequence). The CDR3 loop spans 14 amino acids. J lost 0 bases, V lost 8 bases, and 3 bases had no gene match.

This clone was counted only a few times. The V call is TRBV25-1, the J call TRBJ2-1, with D possibly being TRBD2 (6 bases). V was pared by 4 bases and J by 3 bases, with 13 bases between. The CDR3 covers 15 residues. CDR1 and CDR2 (germline): MGHDK, SYGVNS. CDR3: CASSVGGSYYNEQFF. DNA for the CDR3: TGTGCCAGCAGTGTGGGAGGTTCGTACTACAATGAGCAGTTCTTC.

The gene calls are TRBV5-1 and TRBJ2-1; D gene unclear. The CDR3 covers 16 residues. Trimming pared 3 bases from V and 1 base from J, leaving 14 bases between. Germline V gene sequence: CDR1 SGHRS, CDR2 YFSETQ. CDR3 amino acids: CASSSTPVSSYNEQFF. The DNA for the CDR3 is TGCGCCAGCAGCTCAACACCCGTTTCGTCCTACAATGAGCAGTTCTTC.